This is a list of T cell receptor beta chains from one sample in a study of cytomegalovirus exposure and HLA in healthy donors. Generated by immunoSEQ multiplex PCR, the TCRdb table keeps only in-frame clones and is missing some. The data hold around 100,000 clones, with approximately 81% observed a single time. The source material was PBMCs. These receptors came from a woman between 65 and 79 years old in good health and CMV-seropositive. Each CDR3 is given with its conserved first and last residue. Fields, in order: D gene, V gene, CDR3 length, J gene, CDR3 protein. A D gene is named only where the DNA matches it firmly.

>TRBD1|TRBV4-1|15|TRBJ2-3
CASSGTGSLTDTQYF
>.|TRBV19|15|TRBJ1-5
CASTMRGPGNQPQHF
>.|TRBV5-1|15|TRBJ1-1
CASSLAGTPNTEAFF
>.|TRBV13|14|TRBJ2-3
CASSLTTRTDTQYF
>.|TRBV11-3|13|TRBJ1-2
CASSFQGSYGYTF
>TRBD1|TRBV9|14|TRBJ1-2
CASSLTGSDYGYTF
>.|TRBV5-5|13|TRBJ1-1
CASSSQGSTEAFF
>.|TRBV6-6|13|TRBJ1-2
CASSQPGSVGYTF
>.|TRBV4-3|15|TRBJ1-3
CASSQGLNSGNTIYF
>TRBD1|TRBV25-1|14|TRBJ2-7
CASRPTGGGDEQYF
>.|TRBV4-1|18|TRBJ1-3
CASSQDPLDRSQGYTIYF
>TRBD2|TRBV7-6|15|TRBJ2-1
CASSPNSGSYNEQFF
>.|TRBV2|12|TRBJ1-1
CASSFVNTEAFF
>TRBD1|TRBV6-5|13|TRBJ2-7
CASSTGQKREQYF
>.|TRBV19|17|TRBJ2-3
CASSMNPGRGSTDTQYF
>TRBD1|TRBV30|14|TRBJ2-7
CAWRQKGQVGEQYF
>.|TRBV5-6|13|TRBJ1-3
CASSFLSGNTIYF
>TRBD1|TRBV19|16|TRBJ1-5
CASTSSGTGGNQPQHF
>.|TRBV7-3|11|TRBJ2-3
CASSPGGTQYF
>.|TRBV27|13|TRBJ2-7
CASTSLGVYEQYF
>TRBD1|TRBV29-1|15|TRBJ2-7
CSVGTGTGGSYEQYF
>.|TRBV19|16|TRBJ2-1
CASSTRTGRAHNEQFF
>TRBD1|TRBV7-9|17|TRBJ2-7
CASSALPGTGPSYEQYF
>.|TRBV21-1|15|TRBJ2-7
CASSPVGTGYYEQYF
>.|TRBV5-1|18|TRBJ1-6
CASSRALVGGAADSPLHF
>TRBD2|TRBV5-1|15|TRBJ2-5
CASSRTSGSGETQYF
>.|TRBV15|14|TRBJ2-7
CATSSDPRSYEQYF
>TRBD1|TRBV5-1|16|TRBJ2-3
CASSLVTGSSTDTQYF
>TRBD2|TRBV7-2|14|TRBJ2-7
CASSLKLAVYEQYF
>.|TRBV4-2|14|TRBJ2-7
CASSGGWRSYEQYF